This T cell receptor (beta chain) was identified in a study of cytomegalovirus exposure and HLA in healthy donors. Study-wide results and limits: Relative to equally common others, HLA-associated TCR beta chains showed greater clonal expansion in a later analysis. Most TCRs appeared rarely, but some public TCRs recurred in many donors. Presence/absence analyses rested on an assumption that sequencing depth was roughly uniform across donors. Per a prior analysis, the majority of TCR beta V segments were productive roughly 87% or roughly 30% of the time.

To note about this clone: The antigen is undetermined.

Primers: 60 Vbeta forward and 13 Jbeta reverse. Clones were sequenced by immunoSEQ multiplex PCR, and TCRdb holds only the in-frame ones, with some missing. The sample spans 55,000 to 80,000 clones; the ten largest clones claim 2.7%. With 0 bases clipped from V and 5 bases from J, the junction kept 11 bases outside the gene matches. Germline-derived CDR1 and CDR2 are SGHDT and YYEEEE. This CDR3 has 17 amino acids. The V and J genes are TRBV5-6 and TRBJ2-3; TRBD1 aligns across 8 bases. This TCR came from a man in his forties or fifties in good health and CMV-seronegative. Sequences were obtained from PBMCs. The CDR3 nucleotides are TGTGCCAGCAGCTTGGAAGGGACAGGCCCTACCCTAGATACGCAGTATTTT. As protein: CASSLEGTGPTLDTQYF.